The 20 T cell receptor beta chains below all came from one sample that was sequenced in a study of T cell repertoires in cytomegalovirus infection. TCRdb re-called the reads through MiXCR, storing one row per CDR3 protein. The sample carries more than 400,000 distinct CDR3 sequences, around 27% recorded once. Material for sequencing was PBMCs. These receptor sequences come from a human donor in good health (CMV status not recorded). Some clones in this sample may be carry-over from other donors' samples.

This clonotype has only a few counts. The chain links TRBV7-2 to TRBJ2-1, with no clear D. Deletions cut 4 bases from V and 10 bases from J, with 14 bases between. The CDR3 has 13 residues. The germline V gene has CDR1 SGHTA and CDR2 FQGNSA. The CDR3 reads CASSSPPFMEQFF. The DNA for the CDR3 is TGTGCCAGCAGCTCCCCCCCCTTCATGGAGCAGTTCTTC.

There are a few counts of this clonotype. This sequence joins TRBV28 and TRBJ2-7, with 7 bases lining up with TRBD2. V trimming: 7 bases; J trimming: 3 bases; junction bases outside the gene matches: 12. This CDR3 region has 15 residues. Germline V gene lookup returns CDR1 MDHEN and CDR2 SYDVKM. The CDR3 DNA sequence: TGTGCCAGCACCGAGCCGGGGGGACTCATCTACGAGCAGTACTTC. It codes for CASTEPGGLIYEQYF.

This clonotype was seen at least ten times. The CDR3 DNA reads as TGTGCCAGCAGCCCTGGGCCGTGGGGTGAAGCTTTCTTT. Translation: CASSPGPWGEAFF. The genes are TRBV12-3 or TRBV12-4 and TRBJ1-1; D gene uncertain. Trimming left V 6 bases short and J 7 bases short, with 15 bases between. The CDR3 contains 13 residues.

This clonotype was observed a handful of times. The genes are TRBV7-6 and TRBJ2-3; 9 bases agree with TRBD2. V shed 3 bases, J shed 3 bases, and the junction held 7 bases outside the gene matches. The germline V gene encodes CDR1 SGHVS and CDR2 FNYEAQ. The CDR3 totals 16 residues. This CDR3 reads CASSFVASGVTDTQYF. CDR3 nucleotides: TGTGCCAGCAGCTTCGTGGCTAGCGGGGTGACAGATACGCAGTATTTT.

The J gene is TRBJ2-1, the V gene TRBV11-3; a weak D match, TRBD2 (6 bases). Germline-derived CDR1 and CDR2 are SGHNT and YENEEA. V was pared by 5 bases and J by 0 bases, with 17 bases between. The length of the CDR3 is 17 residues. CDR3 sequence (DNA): TGTGCCAGCAGCCCTCCGGGAAGCGGGTACTCCTACAATGAGCAGTTCTTC. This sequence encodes CASSPPGSGYSYNEQFF.

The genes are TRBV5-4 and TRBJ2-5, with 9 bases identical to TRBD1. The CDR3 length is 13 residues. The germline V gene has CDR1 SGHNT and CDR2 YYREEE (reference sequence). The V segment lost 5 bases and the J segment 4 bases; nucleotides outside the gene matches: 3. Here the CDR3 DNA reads TGTGCCAGCAGGGAGACAGGGGGAGAGACCCAGTACTTC. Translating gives CASRETGGETQYF.

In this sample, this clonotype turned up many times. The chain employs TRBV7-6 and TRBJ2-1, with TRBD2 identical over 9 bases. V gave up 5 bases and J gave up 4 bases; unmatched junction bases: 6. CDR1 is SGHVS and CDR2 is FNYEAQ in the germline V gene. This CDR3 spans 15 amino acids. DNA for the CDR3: TGTGCCAGCAGCGACACTAGCGGGTTTTACAATGAGCAGTTCTTC. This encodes CASSDTSGFYNEQFF.

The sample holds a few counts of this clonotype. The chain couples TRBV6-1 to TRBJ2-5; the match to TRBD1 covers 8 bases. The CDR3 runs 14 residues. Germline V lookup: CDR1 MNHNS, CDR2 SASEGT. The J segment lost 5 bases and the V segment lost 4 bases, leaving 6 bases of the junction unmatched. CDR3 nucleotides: TGTGCCAGCAGTGGGACAGGGCGCTCTGAGACCCAGTACTTC. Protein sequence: CASSGTGRSETQYF.

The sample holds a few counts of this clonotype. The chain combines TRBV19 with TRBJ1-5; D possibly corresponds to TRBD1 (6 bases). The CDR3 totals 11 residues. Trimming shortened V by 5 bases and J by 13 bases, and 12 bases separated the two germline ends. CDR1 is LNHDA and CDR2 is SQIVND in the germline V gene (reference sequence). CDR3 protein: CASSLDRKQHF. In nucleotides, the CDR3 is TGTGCCAGTAGTCTGGACAGAAAACAGCATTTT.

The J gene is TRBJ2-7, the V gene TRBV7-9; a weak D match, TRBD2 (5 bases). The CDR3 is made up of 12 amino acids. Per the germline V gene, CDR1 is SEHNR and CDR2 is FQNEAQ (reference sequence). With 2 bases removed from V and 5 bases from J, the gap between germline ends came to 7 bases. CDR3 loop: CASSLYGDEQYF. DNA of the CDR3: TGTGCCAGCAGCTTATACGGGGACGAGCAGTACTTC.

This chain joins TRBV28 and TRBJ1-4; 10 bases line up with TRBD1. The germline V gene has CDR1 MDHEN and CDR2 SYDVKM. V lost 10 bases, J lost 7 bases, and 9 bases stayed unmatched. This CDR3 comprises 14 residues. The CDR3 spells CATTPGTGAEKLFF. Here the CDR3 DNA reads TGTGCCACCACCCCCGGGACAGGGGCTGAAAAACTGTTTTTT.

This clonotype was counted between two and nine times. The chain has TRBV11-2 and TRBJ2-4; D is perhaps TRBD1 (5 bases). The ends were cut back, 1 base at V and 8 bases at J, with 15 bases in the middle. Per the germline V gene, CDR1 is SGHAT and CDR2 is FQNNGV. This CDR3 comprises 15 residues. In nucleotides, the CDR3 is TGTGCCAGCAGCTTAGGAATTGGGGCTCGGGACATTCAGTACTTC. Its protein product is CASSLGIGARDIQYF.

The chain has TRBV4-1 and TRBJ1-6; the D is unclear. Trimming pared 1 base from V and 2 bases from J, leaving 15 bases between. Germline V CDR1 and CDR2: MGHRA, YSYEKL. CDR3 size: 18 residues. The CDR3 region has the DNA TGCGCCAGCAGCCAAGGATCCGGACGCGGAGCCTATAATTCACCCCTCCACTTT. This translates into CASSQGSGRGAYNSPLHF.

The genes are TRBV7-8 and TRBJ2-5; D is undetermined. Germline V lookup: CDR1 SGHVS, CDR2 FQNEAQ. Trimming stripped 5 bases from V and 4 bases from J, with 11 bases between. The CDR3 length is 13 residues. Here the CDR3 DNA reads TGTGCCAGCAGCCCCCAGGCCATAGAGACCCAGTACTTC. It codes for CASSPQAIETQYF.

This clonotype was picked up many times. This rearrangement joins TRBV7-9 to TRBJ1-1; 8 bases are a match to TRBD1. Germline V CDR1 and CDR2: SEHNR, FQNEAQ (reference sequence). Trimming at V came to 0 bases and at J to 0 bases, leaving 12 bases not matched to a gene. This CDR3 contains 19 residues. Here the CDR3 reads CASSLAKPGQEFMNTEAFF. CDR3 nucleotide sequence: TGTGCCAGCAGCTTAGCGAAACCGGGACAGGAGTTCATGAACACTGAAGCTTTCTTT. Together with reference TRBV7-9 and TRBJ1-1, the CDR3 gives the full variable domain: DTGVSQNPRHKITKRGQNVTFRCDPISEHNRLYWYRQTLGQGPEFLTYFQNEAQLEKSRLLSDRFSAERPKGSFSTLEIQRTEQGDSAMYLCASSLAKPGQEFMNTEAFFGQGTRLTVV.

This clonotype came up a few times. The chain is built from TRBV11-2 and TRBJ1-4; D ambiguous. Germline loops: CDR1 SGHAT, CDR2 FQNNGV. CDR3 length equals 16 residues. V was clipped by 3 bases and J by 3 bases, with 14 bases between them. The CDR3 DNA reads TGTGCCAGCAGCTTCCACCCGTCAGCAGCTAATGAAAAACTGTTTTTT. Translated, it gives CASSFHPSAANEKLFF.

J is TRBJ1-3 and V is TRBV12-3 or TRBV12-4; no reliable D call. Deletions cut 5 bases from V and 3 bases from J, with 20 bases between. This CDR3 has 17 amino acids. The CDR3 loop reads CASSPINRARGGNTIYF. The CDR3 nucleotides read TGTGCCAGCAGTCCGATTAACAGAGCTAGAGGTGGAAACACCATATATTTT.

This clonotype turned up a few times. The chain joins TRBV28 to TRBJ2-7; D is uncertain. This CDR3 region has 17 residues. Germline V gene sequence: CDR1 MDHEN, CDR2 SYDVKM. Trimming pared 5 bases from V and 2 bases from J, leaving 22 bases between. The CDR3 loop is CASSLRAAGVVTYEQYF. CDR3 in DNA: TGTGCCAGCAGTCTTAGGGCCGCCGGTGTGGTGACCTACGAGCAGTACTTC.

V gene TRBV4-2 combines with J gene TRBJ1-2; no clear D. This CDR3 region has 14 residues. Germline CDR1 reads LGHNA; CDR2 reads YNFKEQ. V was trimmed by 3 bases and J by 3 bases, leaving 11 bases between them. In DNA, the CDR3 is TGTGCCAGCAGCCAGGCCGGACGGGACTATGGCTACACCTTC. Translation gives CASSQAGRDYGYTF.

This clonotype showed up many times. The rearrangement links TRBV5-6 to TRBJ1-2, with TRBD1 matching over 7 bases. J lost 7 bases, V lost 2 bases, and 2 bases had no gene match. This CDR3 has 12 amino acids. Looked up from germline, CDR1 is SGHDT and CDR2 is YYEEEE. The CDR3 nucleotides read TGTGCCAGCAGCTTCAGGGGGTCTGGCTACACCTTC. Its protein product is CASSFRGSGYTF.